Shown below are 30 T cell receptor beta chains from a single sample sequenced in a study of blood T cell repertoires in COVID-19. Assay: immunoSEQ multiplex PCR; the TCRdb copy retains only in-frame clones and omits some. Here the sample spans 80,000 or so clones, 60% to 80% being singletons. Sequences were obtained from peripheral blood. These receptor sequences come from a human donor in a cohort sampled during active COVID-19.

This clone is a singleton in its sample. The rearrangement uses TRBV10-3 and TRBJ2-6, with 8 bases fitting TRBD1. This CDR3 is built from 16 residues. The germline V gene has CDR1 ENHRY and CDR2 SYGVKD. V was clipped by 5 bases and J by 0 bases; unmatched bases: 3. The CDR3 nucleotides are TGTGCCATCAGTAAAACAGGGGGCTCTGGGGCCAACGTCCTGACTTTC. It specifies CAISKTGGSGANVLTF.

This rearrangement joins TRBV7-9 to TRBJ1-2; 8 bases are shared with TRBD1. In germline, CDR1 is SEHNR, CDR2 FQNEAQ (reference sequence). V lost 5 bases to trimming and J lost 7 bases; unmatched junction nucleotides: 3. CDR3 length equals 12 residues. This CDR3 reads CASSQQGVGYTF. The CDR3 nucleotides read TGTGCCAGCAGCCAACAGGGGGTTGGCTACACCTTC.

The CDR3 nucleotides read TGTGCCAGCAGCCTTGGGGGGACAGGGGAAAGCGAGCAGTACTTC. As protein: CASSLGGTGESEQYF. The chain carries TRBV6-5 and TRBJ2-7, with 10 bases that match TRBD1. CDR1 MNHEY and CDR2 SVGAGI come from the germline V gene. V lost 6 bases, J lost 6 bases, and 11 bases stayed unmatched. This CDR3 has 15 residues.

The J gene is TRBJ2-1, the V gene TRBV5-1; TRBD2 matches 8 bases. Losses at the gene ends were 2 bases for V and 8 bases for J; bases not matched to a gene: 6. Looked up from germline, CDR1 is SGHRS and CDR2 is YFSETQ. CDR3 length: 14 amino acids. The DNA of the CDR3 is TGCGCCAGCAGCTTTAGCGGGGAGGTCGATGAGCAGTTCTTC. This codes for CASSFSGEVDEQFF.

The rearrangement uses TRBV30 and TRBJ1-4, with D tentatively TRBD1 (6 bases). In germline, CDR1 is GTSNPN, CDR2 SVGIG (reference sequence). The CDR3 has 13 residues. V was clipped by 0 bases and J by 10 bases, with 12 bases between them. The CDR3 region has the DNA TGTGCCTGGAGTGTAACCAGGGGCGGAAAACTGTTTTTT. Its translation is CAWSVTRGGKLFF.

The chain combines TRBV5-5 with TRBJ2-1; the match to TRBD1 covers 9 bases. Germline loops: CDR1 SGHKS, CDR2 YYEKEE (reference sequence). The CDR3 consists of 17 residues. V gave up 5 bases and J gave up 6 bases; unmatched junction bases: 15. CDR3 sequence (DNA): TGTGCCAGCAGATTAGGGTCCCGGGACAGGGTCTTCAATGAGCAGTTCTTC. The encoded protein is CASRLGSRDRVFNEQFF.

This rearrangement joins TRBV18 to TRBJ2-7; 7 nucleotides match TRBD2. Trimming cost V 0 bases and J 4 bases; bases outside gene matches: 3. Germline V CDR1 and CDR2: KGHSH, LQKENI. The CDR3 consists of 14 residues. The CDR3 DNA sequence: TGTGCCAGCTCACCACCGGGAGGGATATACGAGCAGTACTTC. Translated, it gives CASSPPGGIYEQYF.

The chain recombines TRBV2 with TRBJ2-6, with D hard to call. Germline CDR1 is SNHLY and CDR2 is FYNNEI. Trimming removed 5 bases from V and 2 bases from J, with 19 bases in between. The CDR3 is 18 residues long. The DNA of the CDR3 is TGTGCCAGCAGTTATATTGGCAGTCAAATCACTGGGGCCAACGTCCTGACTTTC. Amino acids: CASSYIGSQITGANVLTF.

The V gene is TRBV7-9, the J gene TRBJ2-2; 10 bases match TRBD1. The junction had 8 bases not matched to a gene; V was cut back by 5 bases and J by 5 bases. Germline V gene lookup returns CDR1 SEHNR and CDR2 FQNEAQ (reference sequence). The CDR3 spans 16 residues. The CDR3 here is CASSPQGQGNTGELFF. CDR3 nucleotides: TGTGCCAGCAGCCCCCAGGGACAGGGGAATACCGGGGAGCTGTTTTTT.

The rearrangement joins TRBV5-4 to TRBJ2-2; 7 positions match TRBD1. The CDR3 runs 16 residues. Germline V gene data show CDR1 as SGHNT and CDR2 as YYREEE (reference sequence). Trimming cost V 2 bases and J 2 bases; bases outside gene matches: 6. CDR3 amino acids: CASSFWTGVNTGELFF. CDR3 sequence (DNA): TGTGCCAGCAGCTTCTGGACAGGAGTTAACACCGGGGAGCTGTTTTTT.

In its sample, this clone was seen a few times. The chain links TRBV30 to TRBJ2-7; TRBD2 might be the D (5 bases). V was shortened by 0 bases and J by 1 base, with 10 bases between the two germline ends. In germline, CDR1 is GTSNPN, CDR2 SVGIG (reference sequence). The CDR3 has 14 amino acids. Here the CDR3 reads CAWSVRRISYEQYF. In DNA form, the CDR3 reads TGTGCCTGGAGTGTACGGAGGATTTCCTACGAGCAGTACTTC. Drawing the rest from reference TRBV30 and TRBJ2-7, the complete variable domain is SQTIHQWPATLVQPVGSPLSLECTVEGTSNPNLYWYRQAAGRGLQLLFYSVGIGQISSEVPQNLSASRPQDRQFILSSKKLLLSDSGFYLCAWSVRRISYEQYFGPGTRLTVT.

Only one count was recorded for this clone. The CDR3 nucleotides read TGTGCCAGCAGTGAATCAGGGGGCGCTGGAAACACCATATATTTT. It codes for CASSESGGAGNTIYF. V usage is TRBV25-1 and J usage is TRBJ1-3, with TRBD1 matching over 8 bases. Germline assignment: CDR1 MGHDK and CDR2 SYGVNS. The CDR3 spans 15 residues. The ends lost 1 base at V and 2 bases at J; junction bases unmatched: 1.

The chain combines TRBV19 with TRBJ1-4, with 9 bases identical to TRBD1. Trimming took 1 base from V and 8 from J; bases not matched to a gene: 8. Germline CDR1 LNHDA, CDR2 SQIVND (reference sequence). CDR3 size: 16 residues. Here the CDR3 reads CASSIAAQGAEEKLFF. The CDR3 nucleotides read TGTGCCAGTAGTATAGCTGCACAGGGGGCGGAAGAAAAACTGTTTTTT.

The chain recombines TRBV5-1 with TRBJ2-7; TRBD2 agrees at 9 bases. The germline V gene has CDR1 SGHRS and CDR2 YFSETQ. The CDR3 runs to 15 residues. After removal of 4 bases from V and 2 bases from J, the junction contained 7 bases not matched to a gene. The CDR3 loop is CASSGTGGGAYEQYF. The CDR3 bases are TGCGCCAGCAGCGGCACCGGCGGGGGGGCCTACGAGCAGTACTTC. Looking up the rest from reference TRBV5-1 and TRBJ2-7 gives the full variable domain: KAGVTQTPRYLIKTRGQQVTLSCSPISGHRSVSWYQQTPGQGLQFLFEYFSETQRNKGNFPGRFSGRQFSNSRSEMNVSTLELGDSALYLCASSGTGGGAYEQYFGPGTRLTVT.

The chain is built from TRBV5-8 and TRBJ1-2, with D perhaps TRBD1 (5 bases). CDR1 and CDR2 (germline): SGHTS, YDEGEE. With 1 base removed from V and 6 bases from J, the gap between germline ends came to 16 bases. The CDR3 has 15 amino acids. The CDR3 spells CASSLISGGENGYTF. Here the CDR3 DNA reads TGTGCCAGCAGCTTGATTTCCGGGGGAGAGAATGGCTACACCTTC.

The rearrangement joins TRBV2 to TRBJ2-3, with TRBD2 matching 15 bases. The ends lost 7 bases at V and 0 bases at J; junction bases unmatched: 5. The CDR3 sequence is 17 residues long. In germline, CDR1 is SNHLY, CDR2 FYNNEI. The DNA for the CDR3 is TGTGCCAGCACAGGGACTAGCGGGGGGACTAGCACAGATACGCAGTATTTT. The encoded protein is CASTGTSGGTSTDTQYF.

The chain joins TRBV9 to TRBJ1-4; 7 bases are shared with TRBD1. Trimming removed 4 bases from V and 2 bases from J; junction bases left unmatched: 2. The CDR3 is made up of 14 amino acids. Germline V lookup: CDR1 SGDLS, CDR2 YYNGEE. The CDR3: CASSQTGTNEKLFF. CDR3 nucleotides: TGTGCCAGCAGCCAGACAGGGACTAATGAAAAACTGTTTTTT.

V and J are TRBV6-1 and TRBJ2-6; 7 bases are shared with TRBD1. Germline-derived CDR1 and CDR2 are MNHNS and SASEGT. There are 19 residues in the CDR3. Unmatched junction bases numbered 12, after V lost 4 bases and J lost 0 bases. The CDR3 DNA reads as TGTGCCAGCAGTGCCCTTGACAGGGCCCCCCTCTCTGGGGCCAACGTCCTGACTTTC. This gives the protein CASSALDRAPLSGANVLTF.

This chain joins TRBV9 and TRBJ1-3, with a possible D match to TRBD1 (6 bases). The germline V gene encodes CDR1 SGDLS and CDR2 YYNGEE. CDR3 length: 19 amino acids. V shed 4 bases and J shed 0 bases, with 23 bases lying between them. The CDR3 DNA reads as TGTGCCAGCAGCCCCACCGGGACACTTATTAGGAGCTCTGGAAACACCATATATTTT. It translates to CASSPTGTLIRSSGNTIYF. Looking up the rest from reference TRBV9 and TRBJ1-3 gives the full variable domain: DSGVTQTPKHLITATGQRVTLRCSPRSGDLSVYWYQQSLDQGLQFLIQYYNGEERAKGNILERFSAQQFPDLHSELNLSSLELGDSALYFCASSPTGTLIRSSGNTIYFGEGSWLTVV.

The chain carries TRBV9 and TRBJ1-3; D perhaps matches TRBD1 (5 bases). The germline V and J ends were trimmed by 2 bases and 8 bases, with 11 bases remaining between them. Per germline, CDR1 SGDLS and CDR2 YYNGEE. This CDR3 spans 13 amino acids. CDR3 sequence: CASSVRPQDTIYF. For the CDR3, the DNA is TGTGCCAGCAGCGTCCGGCCACAGGACACCATATATTTT.

The chain employs TRBV5-4 and TRBJ1-2; possible D gene TRBD1, 5 bases. CDR3 length: 14 residues. The V end was cut by 4 bases, the J end by 2 bases, with 12 bases between. Germline-derived CDR1 and CDR2 are SGHNT and YYREEE (reference sequence). The CDR3 sequence is CASSRNQGNYGYTF. The CDR3 DNA reads TGTGCCAGCAGCAGAAATCAGGGAAACTATGGCTACACCTTC.

This clone was counted a few times. The CDR3 DNA is TGTGCCAGCAGTCTTCGAACCCAGAAGGGAAACACCATATATTTT. This codes for CASSLRTQKGNTIYF. J is TRBJ1-3 and V is TRBV11-3; D is unclear. The CDR3 contains 15 residues. Germline V gene lookup returns CDR1 SGHNT and CDR2 YENEEA. V shed 6 bases and J shed 4 bases, with 16 bases lying between them.

This clone was counted once. The rearrangement uses TRBV9 and TRBJ1-2; D gene ambiguous. CDR1 and CDR2 from the germline V gene are SGDLS and YYNGEE. V dropped 4 bases and J dropped 3 bases, with 4 bases sitting between them. The CDR3 is made up of 11 amino acids. The CDR3 is CASSSDYGYTF. CDR3 bases: TGTGCCAGCAGCTCCGACTATGGCTACACCTTC. Looking up the rest from reference TRBV9 and TRBJ1-2 gives the full variable domain: DSGVTQTPKHLITATGQRVTLRCSPRSGDLSVYWYQQSLDQGLQFLIQYYNGEERAKGNILERFSAQQFPDLHSELNLSSLELGDSALYFCASSSDYGYTFGSGTRLTVV.

The rearrangement joins TRBV7-9 to TRBJ1-2; tentative D call: TRBD1 (6 bases). Germline V CDR1 and CDR2: SEHNR, FQNEAQ (reference sequence). The CDR3 is 13 amino acids. V dropped 2 bases and J dropped 8 bases, with 12 bases sitting between them. CDR3 coding DNA: TGTGCCAGCAGCTTATCCCAGGGGAGAGGCTACACCTTC. As protein: CASSLSQGRGYTF.

The chain uses TRBV5-6 and TRBJ1-2; D is possibly TRBD1 (6 bases). V was cut by 5 bases and J by 8 bases, with 16 bases left in between. Looked up from germline, CDR1 is SGHDT and CDR2 is YYEEEE. CDR3 length equals 13 residues. CDR3: CASSKQGTDGYTF. The CDR3, as DNA: TGTGCCAGCAGTAAACAGGGTACCGACGGCTACACCTTC.

The CDR3 protein is CASSPGYTEAFF. In DNA form, the CDR3 reads TGTGCCAGCTCTCCAGGGTACACTGAAGCTTTCTTT. The chain joins TRBV14 to TRBJ1-1; a possible D gene is TRBD1 (5 bases). The germline V gene encodes CDR1 SGHDN and CDR2 FVKESK. Trimming took off 8 bases at V and 3 bases at J, with 10 bases between the two ends. This CDR3 has 12 residues. The full variable domain, in which reference TRBV14 and TRBJ1-1 provide the parts outside the CDR3, is EAGVTQFPSHSVIEKGQTVTLRCDPISGHDNLYWYRRVMGKEIKFLLHFVKESKQDESGMPNNRFLAERTGGTYSTLKVQPAELEDSGVYFCASSPGYTEAFFGQGTRLTVV.

The rearrangement links TRBV5-5 to TRBJ2-7; a possible D gene is TRBD2 (5 bases). The CDR3 is 14 amino acids. Germline V gene sequence: CDR1 SGHKS, CDR2 YYEKEE (reference sequence). V was clipped by 1 base and J by 2 bases, with 10 bases between them. The CDR3 nucleotides are TGTGCCAGCAGCTTGCCGGGGAGCCCCTACGAGCAGTACTTC. Its protein is CASSLPGSPYEQYF.

This rearrangement joins TRBV6-6 to TRBJ2-2; tentative D call: TRBD1 (6 bases). CDR3 length: 14 residues. Germline lookup yields CDR1 MNHNY and CDR2 SVGAGI (reference sequence). Trimming left V 5 bases short and J 1 base short, with 8 bases between. CDR3 nucleotide sequence: TGTGCCAGCAGTAGGGGGTTGAACACCGGGGAGCTGTTTTTT. Residues: CASSRGLNTGELFF.

This clone was recorded a few times. The chain joins TRBV11-2 to TRBJ1-6; D gene ambiguous. The CDR3 consists of 13 residues. Germline V gene sequence: CDR1 SGHAT, CDR2 FQNNGV. V was cut by 0 bases and J by 6 bases, with 3 bases left in between. The CDR3 spells CASSLDLNSPLHF. The CDR3 region has the DNA TGTGCCAGCAGCTTAGATCTTAATTCACCCCTCCACTTT.

The chain recombines TRBV7-3 with TRBJ2-3; TRBD2 agrees at 9 bases. This CDR3 has 15 residues. With V trimmed by 5 bases and J by 6 bases, 9 bases remained unmatched. Germline CDR1 and CDR2: SGHTA and FQGTGA. This CDR3 is CASSAAGGHFDTQYF. CDR3 DNA sequence: TGTGCCAGCAGCGCCGCGGGGGGGCATTTCGATACGCAGTATTTT.